These 20 T cell receptor beta chains originate from one sample sequenced in a study of T-cell reconstitution after alpha-beta-depleted transplantation in children. Unique molecular identifiers were used to barcode this TCRbeta library. Using its own MiXCR run on the PCR reads, TCRdb lists one record per CDR3 protein. This table holds approximately 400,000 distinct CDR3 sequences, about 11% found once. The specimen was PBMCs from the stem cell graft donor, collected from the stem cell graft. The origin of the receptors is a human donor who donated a stem cell graft to a child with acute myeloid leukemia.

The chain links TRBV6-6 to TRBJ1-1; 8 bases match TRBD1. Germline values: CDR1 MNHNY, CDR2 SVGAGI (reference sequence). The ends lost 7 bases at V and 7 bases at J; junction bases unmatched: 5. This CDR3 spans 12 amino acids. DNA of the CDR3: TGTGCCAGCACTAAGACAGGGGTTGAAGCTTTCTTT. This sequence encodes CASTKTGVEAFF.

This clonotype was detected only a few times. The rearrangement links TRBV27 to TRBJ1-5; 9 positions agree with TRBD1. The V segment lost 8 bases and the J segment 4 bases; nucleotides outside the gene matches: 3. This CDR3 spans 13 amino acids. In germline, CDR1 is MNHEY, CDR2 SMNVEV (reference sequence). The CDR3 loop is CASGTGTNQPQHF. The CDR3 nucleotides are TGTGCCAGCGGGACAGGGACTAATCAGCCCCAGCATTTT.

The genes are TRBV7-8 and TRBJ1-2; tentatively, D is TRBD1 (5 bases). The CDR3 is 17 amino acids. The germline gives CDR1 SGHVS, CDR2 FQNEAQ. V lost 5 bases to trimming and J lost 4 bases, with 23 bases between them. The CDR3 sequence is CASSAASRFQGSYGYTF. The CDR3 nucleotides are TGTGCCAGCAGCGCAGCCTCAAGATTCCAGGGAAGCTATGGCTACACCTTC.

This clonotype has at least ten counts. The DNA for the CDR3 is TGCAGCGCCCGGGTTGGGGGGTCGGACACTGAAGCTTTCTTT. Encoded protein: CSARVGGSDTEAFF. This sequence joins TRBV29-1 and TRBJ1-1; D is possibly TRBD1 (5 bases). Trimming removed 7 bases at V and 3 bases at J, with 18 bases between. The CDR3 loop spans 14 amino acids. CDR1 is SQVTM and CDR2 is ANQGSEA in the germline V gene.

Regarding this clonotype: An end of the junction differs from the germline gene, which may be a read error. The CDR3 spells CATSRGTGELFF. DNA of the CDR3: TGTGCCACCAGCCGCGGGACCGGGGAGCTGTTTTTT. This chain links TRBV7-9 with TRBJ2-2; possibly TRBD2 for D (5 bases). The CDR3 runs 12 residues. Per the germline V gene, CDR1 is SEHNR and CDR2 is FQNEAQ (reference sequence). The variable domain in full, completed from reference TRBV7-9 and TRBJ2-2, reads DTGVSQNPRHKITKRGQNVTFRCDPISEHNRLYWYRQTLGQGPEFLTYFQNEAQLEKSRLLSDRFSAERPKGSFSTLEIQRTEQGDSAMYLCATSRGTGELFFGEGSRLTVL.

The V gene is TRBV11-2, the J gene TRBJ2-1; the D is unclear. The CDR3 length is 18 residues. Germline values: CDR1 SGHAT, CDR2 FQNNGV. V lost 1 base and J 1 base, leaving 17 bases between the germline ends. The CDR3 nucleotides are TGTGCCAGCAGCTTAGGTAGGTCAGACCGACCTTCCTACAATGAGCAGTTCTTC. As protein: CASSLGRSDRPSYNEQFF.

The chain has TRBV4-3 and TRBJ2-7, with 8 positions matching TRBD1. This CDR3 is built from 16 residues. Germline V gene sequence: CDR1 LGHNA, CDR2 YSLEER. Trimming cost V 3 bases and J 2 bases; bases outside gene matches: 9. The CDR3 DNA is TGCGCCAGCAGCCACGCCACCGGGACAGGCACCTACGAGCAGTACTTC. Its protein product is CASSHATGTGTYEQYF.

The rearrangement links TRBV27 to TRBJ1-5; the match to TRBD1 covers 10 bases. This CDR3 spans 15 amino acids. After removal of 5 bases from V and 5 bases from J, the junction contained 6 bases not matched to a gene. CDR1 and CDR2 (germline): MNHEY, SMNVEV (reference sequence). In DNA form, the CDR3 reads TGTGCCAGCAGTCCCGGGACAGGGGTCCATCAGCCCCAGCATTTT. This gives the protein CASSPGTGVHQPQHF.

The genes are TRBV29-1 and TRBJ2-3; D uncertain. The length of the CDR3 is 12 residues. V was trimmed by 3 bases and J by 0 bases, leaving 4 bases between them. In germline, CDR1 is SQVTM, CDR2 ANQGSEA. The CDR3 loop is CSVDLSTDTQYF. The CDR3 DNA is TGCAGCGTTGATCTGAGCACAGATACGCAGTATTTT.

The chain links TRBV5-1 to TRBJ2-1; 7 bases line up with TRBD1. The V and J ends lost 0 bases and 6 bases, in that order; junction bases with no gene match: 9. Germline-derived CDR1 and CDR2 are SGHRS and YFSETQ. The length of the CDR3 is 16 residues. Here the CDR3 DNA reads TGCGCCAGCAGCTTGGGCGGCAGGGGGTATCTCAATGAGCAGTTCTTC. Amino acid sequence: CASSLGGRGYLNEQFF.

The rearrangement joins TRBV11-2 to TRBJ2-7; D remains ambiguous. The CDR3 runs 15 residues. The germline V gene has CDR1 SGHAT and CDR2 FQNNGV. V lost 3 bases and J 0 bases, leaving 12 bases between the germline ends. CDR3 nucleotides: TGTGCCAGCAGCTTCGTGGGGTTAAGCTCCTACGAGCAGTACTTC. Translated, it gives CASSFVGLSSYEQYF.

The chain couples TRBV25-1 to TRBJ2-3; D gene uncertain. This CDR3 spans 13 amino acids. Looked up from germline, CDR1 is MGHDK and CDR2 is SYGVNS. Trimming stripped 4 bases from V and 2 bases from J, with 7 bases between. CDR3 nucleotide sequence: TGTGCCAGCAGTGGTACGAACACAGATACGCAGTATTTT. Its protein product is CASSGTNTDTQYF.

The chain carries TRBV9 and TRBJ2-5, with 8 bases fitting TRBD2. Trimming at V came to 0 bases and at J to 2 bases, leaving 12 bases not matched to a gene. Germline V gene lookup returns CDR1 SGDLS and CDR2 YYNGEE. The CDR3 loop spans 18 amino acids. The CDR3 DNA sequence: TGTGCCAGCAGCGTAGGAATAGCGGGGTCTCGCATTCAAGAGACCCAGTACTTC. As protein: CASSVGIAGSRIQETQYF.

This clonotype was seen many times. The chain employs TRBV30 and TRBJ2-3; 12 positions agree with TRBD2. After removal of 2 bases from V and 7 bases from J, the junction contained 7 bases not matched to a gene. This CDR3 is 15 amino acids long. The germline V gene encodes CDR1 GTSNPN and CDR2 SVGIG (reference sequence). DNA for the CDR3: TGTGCCTGGAGTCCGACTAGCGGGGGTGCAAATACGCAGTATTTT. Amino acids: CAWSPTSGGANTQYF.

This clonotype was observed a handful of times. The chain couples TRBV6-5 to TRBJ1-1; D is perhaps TRBD1 (6 bases). The CDR3 contains 14 residues. CDR1 is MNHEY and CDR2 is SVGAGI in the germline V gene. The V end was cut by 0 bases, the J end by 7 bases, with 12 bases between. The CDR3 nucleotides are TGTGCCAGCAGTTACTCGGGGGGCAGCTATGAAGCTTTCTTT. Its protein product is CASSYSGGSYEAFF.

The table lists this clonotype with many counts. The chain couples TRBV7-2 to TRBJ2-3; 14 bases are a match to TRBD2. The junction had 8 bases not matched to a gene; V was cut back by 5 bases and J by 7 bases. In germline, CDR1 is SGHTA, CDR2 FQGNSA. The CDR3 runs 16 residues. CDR3: CASSKETSGGAYTQYF. CDR3 sequence (DNA): TGTGCCAGCAGCAAGGAGACTAGCGGGGGGGCCTATACGCAGTATTTT.

This clonotype was recorded many times. The CDR3 protein is CASSVGLAGGNTGELFF. In DNA, the CDR3 is TGTGCCAGCAGCGTAGGACTAGCGGGGGGTAACACCGGGGAGCTGTTTTTT. This sequence joins TRBV9 and TRBJ2-2, with 13 bases lining up with TRBD2. Germline V gene sequence: CDR1 SGDLS, CDR2 YYNGEE. V lost 0 bases, J lost 2 bases, and 1 base stayed unmatched. This CDR3 comprises 17 residues.

This rearrangement joins TRBV6-1 to TRBJ2-7, with 10 nucleotides matching TRBD2. V was pared by 7 bases and J by 3 bases, with 9 bases of the junction left unmatched. This CDR3 spans 15 amino acids. CDR1 is MNHNS and CDR2 is SASEGT in the germline V gene. CDR3 bases: TGTGCCAGCAATCCGACTAGCGGGCGAGACTACGAGCAGTACTTC. It specifies CASNPTSGRDYEQYF.

Ten or more counts support this clonotype. The chain carries TRBV15 and TRBJ1-5; no clear D. Germline CDR1 reads LNHNV; CDR2 reads YYDKDF (reference sequence). CDR3 length: 13 residues. V gave up 5 bases and J gave up 0 bases, with 5 bases separating them. The CDR3 coding sequence is TGTGCCACCAGCTTTTCTAGCAATCAGCCCCAGCATTTT. Protein product: CATSFSSNQPQHF.

The chain employs TRBV4-1 and TRBJ1-2; 7 nucleotides align to TRBD1. Per the germline V gene, CDR1 is MGHRA and CDR2 is YSYEKL. V gave up 0 bases and J gave up 7 bases; unmatched junction bases: 8. The CDR3 is 15 residues long. CDR3 in DNA: TGCGCCAGCAGCCAAGACCCACAGGGGATGGGTGGCTACACCTTC. It specifies CASSQDPQGMGGYTF.